These 10 T cell receptor beta chains share one sample of origin, sequenced in a study of CD8 T cells in ankylosing spondylitis. TCRdb analysed the 5' RACE reads with MiXCR anew, one entry per CDR3 protein. The sample contains about 300,000 distinct CDR3 sequences, around 10% of which appear only once. The sequencing input was blood, either unsorted or a sorted T cell fraction (not recorded which). The receptor source for this set is a female donor with ankylosing spondylitis or in good health (not recorded which).

This clonotype was counted many times. This rearrangement joins TRBV5-1 to TRBJ1-1, with D perhaps matching TRBD1 (5 bases). Germline V gene sequence: CDR1 SGHRS, CDR2 YFSETQ. CDR3 size: 12 residues. Trimming removed 2 bases from V and 8 bases from J, with 10 bases in between. The CDR3 nucleotides read TGCGCCAGCAGCTTCGGTAGGGGAGAAGCTTTCTTT. As protein: CASSFGRGEAFF.

V usage is TRBV3-1 and J usage is TRBJ1-2, with unresolved D. V was cut by 0 bases and J by 1 base, with 9 bases left in between. The CDR3 contains 15 residues. The germline V gene has CDR1 LGHDT and CDR2 YNNKEL (reference sequence). DNA of the CDR3: TGTGCCAGCAGCCAAGATTTCCCAATTAACTATGGCTACACCTTC. It specifies CASSQDFPINYGYTF.

There are many counts of this clonotype. The J gene is TRBJ1-1, the V gene TRBV20-1; 7 bases align to TRBD1. Germline CDR1 DFQATT, CDR2 SNEGSKA (reference sequence). This CDR3 has 13 residues. V shed 1 base and J 4 bases; nucleotides not matched to a gene: 3. Here the CDR3 DNA reads TGCAGTGCTAGAGCTTCAGGGGGCACTGAAGCTTTCTTT. It specifies CSARASGGTEAFF.

This clonotype was counted ten times or more. This chain uses TRBV5-1 with TRBJ1-4; D is uncertain. In germline, CDR1 is SGHRS, CDR2 YFSETQ. This CDR3 has 15 amino acids. Trimming took 0 bases from V and 5 from J, leaving 11 bases between them. CDR3 bases: TGCGCCAGCAGCTTGGGTTCAGGAGGCAATGAAAAACTGTTTTTT. It translates to CASSLGSGGNEKLFF.

This clonotype has more than one count but fewer than ten. The gene calls are TRBV15 and TRBJ2-1, with 8 bases lining up with TRBD2. Germline V gene data show CDR1 as LNHNV and CDR2 as YYDKDF (reference sequence). This CDR3 contains 14 residues. V lost 2 bases and J lost 6; bases outside the gene matches: 3. The CDR3 sequence: CATSRRGGTNEQFF. For the CDR3, the DNA is TGTGCCACCAGCAGACGGGGGGGTACCAATGAGCAGTTCTTC.

This clonotype has a count of ten or more. The DNA of the CDR3 is TGTGCCAGCAGTTTAGAACCTGATGAGACGGGAGGGTCGGCAGATACGCAGTATTTT. It encodes CASSLEPDETGGSADTQYF. The chain links TRBV12-3 or TRBV12-4 to TRBJ2-3; 8 nucleotides match TRBD2. V was clipped by 1 base and J by 4 bases; unmatched bases: 16. The CDR3 sequence is 19 residues long.

This clonotype showed up many times. The rearrangement uses TRBV7-9 and TRBJ2-2, with no clear D. V was pared by 4 bases and J by 8 bases, with 23 bases between. The germline V gene has CDR1 SEHNR and CDR2 FQNEAQ (reference sequence). The length of the CDR3 is 17 residues. CDR3: CASSYLPRASGEGELFF. The CDR3 coding sequence is TGTGCCAGCAGCTATTTACCCCGGGCGTCAGGTGAAGGGGAGCTGTTTTTT.

This clonotype was picked up a small number of times. The V gene is TRBV7-2, the J gene TRBJ1-3; D may be TRBD1 (6 bases). The V and J ends lost 5 bases and 0 bases respectively, with 14 bases between them. Germline V gene data show CDR1 as SGHTA and CDR2 as FQGNSA. The length of the CDR3 is 16 residues. CDR3 in DNA: TGTGCCAGCAGCCCGTACGGACAGATCTCTGGAAACACCATATATTTT. Protein: CASSPYGQISGNTIYF.

This clonotype has a count of ten or more. V usage is TRBV28 and J usage is TRBJ2-3; 10 bases line up with TRBD2. This CDR3 is built from 17 residues. Germline CDR1 and CDR2: MDHEN and SYDVKM. After removal of 5 bases from V and 0 bases from J, the junction contained 8 bases not matched to a gene. The CDR3 nucleotides read TGTGCCAGCAGTAAACGGACTAGCGGAACTAGCACAGATACGCAGTATTTT. Translated: CASSKRTSGTSTDTQYF.

This clonotype came up many times. This sequence joins TRBV7-9 and TRBJ1-2; 7 bases match TRBD1. The CDR3 has 16 amino acids. V gave up 6 bases and J gave up 1 base; unmatched junction bases: 11. Looked up from germline, CDR1 is SEHNR and CDR2 is FQNEAQ (reference sequence). The CDR3 reads CASSVLTGRINYGYTF. The CDR3 region has the DNA TGTGCCAGCAGTGTTTTGACAGGGAGGATTAACTATGGCTACACCTTC.